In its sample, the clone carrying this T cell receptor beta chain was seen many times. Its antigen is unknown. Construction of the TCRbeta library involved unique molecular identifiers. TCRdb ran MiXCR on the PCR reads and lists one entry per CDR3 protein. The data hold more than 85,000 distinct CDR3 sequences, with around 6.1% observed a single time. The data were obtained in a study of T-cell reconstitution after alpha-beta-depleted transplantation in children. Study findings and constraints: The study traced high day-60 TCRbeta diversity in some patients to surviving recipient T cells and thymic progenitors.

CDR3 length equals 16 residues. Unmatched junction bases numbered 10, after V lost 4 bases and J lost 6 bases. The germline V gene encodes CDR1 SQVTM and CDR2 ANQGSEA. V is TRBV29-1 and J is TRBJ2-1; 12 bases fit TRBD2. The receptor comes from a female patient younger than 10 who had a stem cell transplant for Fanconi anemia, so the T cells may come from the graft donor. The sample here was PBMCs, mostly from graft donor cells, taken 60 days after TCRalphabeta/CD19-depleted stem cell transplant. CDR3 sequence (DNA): TGCAGCGTTGGACTAGCGGGAGAAAGTTTGGGCAATGAGCAGTTCTTC. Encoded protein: CSVGLAGESLGNEQFF.